The next 24 T cell receptor beta chains were all read from a single sample in a study of cytomegalovirus exposure and HLA in healthy donors. Researchers ran the PCR with 60 Vbeta and 13 Jbeta primers. Method: immunoSEQ multiplex PCR; TCRdb's copy keeps in-frame clones and lacks some. The table records about 130,000 clones, around 73% of them present only once. The sequencing input was PBMCs. The source of these receptors is a female donor in good health and CMV-seronegative.

Concerning this clone: Other DNA sequences in this sample translate to the same CDR3. The rearrangement links TRBV30 to TRBJ2-1; D gene ambiguous. CDR3 length: 13 residues. Trimming shortened V by 2 bases and J by 4 bases, and 9 bases separated the two germline ends. Germline V gives CDR1 GTSNPN, CDR2 SVGIG (reference sequence). CDR3 amino acids: CAWSPDSYNEQFF. CDR3 nucleotides: TGTGCCTGGAGTCCCGACTCGTACAATGAGCAGTTCTTC.

This clone was counted only a few times. This chain joins TRBV27 and TRBJ2-7, with 9 bases that match TRBD1. Germline CDR1 and CDR2: MNHEY and SMNVEV (reference sequence). The trim removed 2 bases at V and 4 bases at J, leaving 6 bases unmatched. The length of the CDR3 is 15 residues. The CDR3 region is CASSLRTGVLYEQYF. Written as DNA, the CDR3 is TGTGCCAGCAGTTTAAGGACAGGGGTTCTATACGAGCAGTACTTC.

This clone was seen more than once but under ten times. The CDR3 is CASSLGGGSSYNEQFF. The CDR3 DNA reads TGTGCCAGCAGCTTGGGGGGCGGGAGTTCCTACAATGAGCAGTTCTTC. This chain uses TRBV5-4 with TRBJ2-1; TRBD2 aligns across 7 bases. The V gene's germline CDR1 is SGHNT and CDR2 YYREEE (reference sequence). With V trimmed by 0 bases and J by 1 base, 4 bases remained unmatched. This CDR3 contains 16 residues.

This clone occurred once. The CDR3 sequence: CASSLTVQETQYF. CDR3 sequence (DNA): TGTGCCAGCAGCTTAACAGTTCAAGAGACCCAGTACTTC. This chain uses TRBV7-9 with TRBJ2-5; D is unresolved. Germline loops: CDR1 SEHNR, CDR2 FQNEAQ (reference sequence). Trimming took 2 bases from V and 2 from J, leaving 6 bases between them. The CDR3 covers 13 residues. The full variable domain, with the rest looked up from reference TRBV7-9 and TRBJ2-5, is DTGVSQNPRHKITKRGQNVTFRCDPISEHNRLYWYRQTLGQGPEFLTYFQNEAQLEKSRLLSDRFSAERPKGSFSTLEIQRTEQGDSAMYLCASSLTVQETQYFGPGTRLLVL.

The chain employs TRBV4-3 and TRBJ1-5; unclear D gene. CDR3 size: 13 residues. Between the trimmed V and J ends, which lost 0 bases and 7 bases, there was a span of 7 bases. CDR1 is LGHNA and CDR2 is YSLEER in the germline V gene. The CDR3 coding sequence is TGCGCCAGCAGCCAAGAATTGCGGCAGCCCCAGCATTTT. Amino acids: CASSQELRQPQHF.

V is TRBV11-2 and J is TRBJ1-1; D perhaps matches TRBD1 (6 bases). This CDR3 is built from 15 residues. V gave up 5 bases and J gave up 4 bases, with 17 bases separating them. The V gene's germline CDR1 is SGHAT and CDR2 FQNNGV. CDR3 protein: CASSPGRGRGTEAFF. The CDR3 DNA sequence: TGTGCCAGCAGCCCAGGGCGGGGGCGCGGCACTGAAGCTTTCTTT.

This clone was seen a single time. The genes are TRBV6-1 and TRBJ2-7; D ambiguous. The CDR3 is 13 residues long. V was clipped by 3 bases and J by 2 bases, with 8 bases between them. The germline V gene encodes CDR1 MNHNS and CDR2 SASEGT. The CDR3 DNA follows: TGTGCCAGCAGTGATGTACAAACCTACGAGCAGTACTTC. Its protein product is CASSDVQTYEQYF.

The chain recombines TRBV28 with TRBJ2-2; 8 nucleotides align to TRBD2. The CDR3 contains 16 residues. Germline lookup yields CDR1 MDHEN and CDR2 SYDVKM. V dropped 5 bases and J dropped 7; count of bases not matched to a gene: 12. In DNA, the CDR3 is TGTGCCAGCAGTCCTCCGCGGGGGGCGCAAGGCGGGGAGCTGTTTTTT. It translates to CASSPPRGAQGGELFF.

The V call is TRBV7-2, the J call TRBJ2-7, with 10 bases lining up with TRBD2. Germline CDR1 SGHTA, CDR2 FQGNSA. J was trimmed by 2 bases and V by 2 bases; bases with no gene match: 12. This CDR3 is built from 18 residues. CDR3 nucleotides: TGTGCCAGCAGCTTACGGGCTAGCGGGAGCGAAAAACCCTACGAGCAGTACTTC. Protein sequence: CASSLRASGSEKPYEQYF.

The CDR3 region is CASSPGAGEYSGNTIYF. The CDR3 DNA reads as TGTGCCAGCAGCCCTGGGGCAGGGGAGTACTCTGGAAACACCATATATTTT. The V call is TRBV7-2, the J call TRBJ1-3, with a tentative D call TRBD1 (6 bases). Germline-derived CDR1 and CDR2 are SGHTA and FQGNSA. The CDR3 loop spans 17 amino acids. Trimming removed 5 bases from V and 0 bases from J, with 17 bases in between.

This clone occurred many times. The J gene is TRBJ2-3, the V gene TRBV19; the D gene is possibly TRBD1 (5 bases). This CDR3 comprises 14 residues. V lost 4 bases to trimming and J lost 3 bases, with 11 bases between them. Germline CDR1 reads LNHDA; CDR2 reads SQIVND (reference sequence). CDR3 in DNA: TGTGCCAGTAGTACCCACCAGGGTACAGATACGCAGTATTTT. Its protein is CASSTHQGTDTQYF.

V usage is TRBV19 and J usage is TRBJ1-5; D not resolved. The CDR3 has 16 residues. Germline V gene sequence: CDR1 LNHDA, CDR2 SQIVND (reference sequence). V lost 3 bases, J lost 3 bases, and 15 bases lay in between. The CDR3 bases are TGTGCCAGTAGTATCGGTTTGTGGGCAATCAATCAGCCCCAGCATTTT. Protein: CASSIGLWAINQPQHF.

This clone was seen once. The V gene is TRBV28, the J gene TRBJ1-6; 10 bases map to TRBD1. The germline V gene has CDR1 MDHEN and CDR2 SYDVKM. There are 16 residues in the CDR3. V dropped 4 bases and J dropped 10; count of bases not matched to a gene: 10. CDR3 in amino acids: CASSSYAGTGESPLHF. Here the CDR3 DNA reads TGTGCCAGCAGTTCCTACGCCGGGACAGGGGAATCACCCCTCCACTTT.

J is TRBJ2-4 and V is TRBV18, with D tentatively TRBD1 (5 bases). This CDR3 comprises 17 residues. With 3 bases removed from V and 1 base from J, the gap between germline ends came to 16 bases. The V gene's germline CDR1 is KGHSH and CDR2 LQKENI. CDR3 region: CASSPYLGHPAKNIQYF. CDR3 DNA sequence: TGTGCCAGCTCACCCTACTTAGGACATCCCGCCAAAAACATTCAGTACTTC.

A single count supports this clone. The chain uses TRBV4-2 and TRBJ2-5; 8 bases line up with TRBD2. The J call is uncertain, as TRBJ2-7 better fits the DNA end. In germline, CDR1 is LGHNA, CDR2 YNFKEQ. CDR3 length equals 14 residues. DNA of the CDR3: TGTGCCAGCAGCCAAGAAACGGGGGGGTACGAGCAGTACTTC. Protein product: CASSQETGGYEQYF.

In this sample, this clone turned up a few times. The CDR3 sequence: CASSSTGSNEKLFF. CDR3 sequence (DNA): TGTGCCAGCAGCTCGACAGGGTCTAATGAAAAACTGTTTTTT. This chain connects TRBV28 to TRBJ1-4, with TRBD1 identical over 7 bases. V shed 6 bases, J shed 3 bases, and the junction held 4 bases outside the gene matches. CDR1 MDHEN and CDR2 SYDVKM come from the germline V gene. This CDR3 region has 14 residues.

This clone was seen more than once but under ten times. The V call is TRBV4-1, the J call TRBJ2-3; the match to TRBD1 covers 8 bases. This CDR3 has 14 residues. The germline gives CDR1 MGHRA, CDR2 YSYEKL. J lost 2 bases, V lost 3 bases, and 1 base had no gene match. The CDR3 DNA is TGCGCCAGCAGCCAGACAGGGGCCACAGATACGCAGTATTTT. Protein sequence: CASSQTGATDTQYF.

With regard to this clone: The germline gene is not matched at one end of the junction; a read error may be the cause. CDR3 protein: CASSSRGRSNQPQHF. The CDR3 region has the DNA TGTGCTAGCAGCTCCAGGGGTAGGAGCAATCAGCCCCAGCATTTT. J is TRBJ1-5 and V is TRBV7-7; D is perhaps TRBD1 (6 bases). CDR1 SSHAT and CDR2 FNYEAQ come from the germline V gene (reference sequence). The CDR3 loop spans 15 amino acids.

The V gene is TRBV4-3, the J gene TRBJ2-1; 8 nucleotides agree with TRBD2. Germline V gene lookup returns CDR1 LGHNA and CDR2 YSLEER. The ends lost 2 bases at V and 10 bases at J; junction bases unmatched: 10. There are 15 residues in the CDR3. In nucleotides, the CDR3 is TGCGCCAGCAGCCAAAAGACTAGCGCGACGGGGGAGCAGTTCTTC. This sequence encodes CASSQKTSATGEQFF.

The J gene is TRBJ1-1, the V gene TRBV6-5, with a possible D match to TRBD1 (5 bases). CDR3 length: 15 amino acids. Trimming took off 2 bases at V and 7 bases at J, with 17 bases between the two ends. Germline V lookup: CDR1 MNHEY, CDR2 SVGAGI. The DNA for the CDR3 is TGTGCCAGCAGTTACGGGGAGGGGATGGGCGGTGAAGCTTTCTTT. This codes for CASSYGEGMGGEAFF.

This clone was counted a few times. Sequence at one end of the junction differs from germline and may be a read error. The chain couples TRBV9 to TRBJ2-7, with D possibly matching TRBD2 (7 bases). Germline V lookup: CDR1 SGDLS, CDR2 YYNGEE. The CDR3 has 14 amino acids. In DNA, the CDR3 is TGTGCCGGCAGCGTAGGGACCAGGGGAGGGGAGCAGTACTTC. Its protein product is CAGSVGTRGGEQYF.

CDR3 sequence: CASSLPGRVTYEQYF. The DNA of the CDR3 is TGTGCCAGCAGTTTGCCCGGGAGGGTTACCTACGAGCAGTACTTC. The chain links TRBV28 to TRBJ2-7, with 8 bases matching TRBD2. With 3 bases clipped from V and 2 bases from J, the junction kept 6 bases outside the gene matches. Germline CDR1 MDHEN, CDR2 SYDVKM. The CDR3 is made up of 15 amino acids.

The sample holds one count of this clone. The chain carries TRBV18 and TRBJ2-7; D uncertain. Germline lookup yields CDR1 KGHSH and CDR2 LQKENI. The CDR3 is made up of 14 amino acids. V was shortened by 3 bases and J by 2 bases, with 11 bases between the two germline ends. The CDR3 DNA sequence: TGTGCCAGCTCACCGCGAACAGAAGCCTACGAGCAGTACTTC. Its translation is CASSPRTEAYEQYF.

The chain is built from TRBV7-2 and TRBJ2-3; the D is unclear. The V gene lost 1 base and the J gene lost 0 bases, with 8 bases spanning the gap. Per germline, CDR1 SGHTA and CDR2 FQGNSA. The CDR3 consists of 15 residues. The chain's CDR3 is CASSLGSTSTDTQYF. In nucleotides, the CDR3 is TGTGCCAGCAGCTTAGGGTCTACTAGCACAGATACGCAGTATTTT.